This section outlines one T cell receptor (beta chain) sequence together with its context. Its binding antigen is unknown. Per-nucleotide qualities are absent, and no much larger clonotype sits a single base away. Collaborating institutions collected whole blood in K2EDTA tubes following their own protocols. For TCRbeta analysis, collaborators shipped samples in one of three forms: frozen whole blood, isolated PBMCs, or DNA extracted from either of those sample types. The germline ends are 16 bases apart after V is trimmed by 0 bases and J by 7 bases. The CDR1 and CDR2 encoded by the germline V gene are KGHSH and LQKENI. The CDR3 numbers 15 residues from cysteine through phenylalanine. Only CDR3 DNA remains: 45 bases, in frame from the first base. The sample originates from a study of blood T cell repertoires in COVID-19 (dated by TCRdb to the early 2020s). Context from the whole study: Samples covering the acute and convalescent phases of COVID-19 were provided by collaborators in the United States, Italy and Spain. The material from the prospective study consisted of cDNA or gDNA derived from T cells, B-cell-depleted T cells, or PBMCs. The dataset comprised deeply sampled blood TCRbeta repertoires from subjects exposed to, actively infected with, or recovered from COVID-19. The repertoires were released in a freely available public database meant as a resource for research on the immune response to SARS-CoV-2. The samples were drawn from two sources: the first 160 participants of the ongoing ImmuneRACE study, and approximately 1,300 subjects contributed by 6 global collaborators. A de-identified subject ID, COVID-19 status, age in years and sex were almost always included in the sample metadata. Where available, HLA class I and class II types were taken from metadata supplied by the sample provider and were not determined by assay-based typing. Overall study outcomes, separate from this receptor: The amount of clinical and demographic metadata varied by source and participant and was provided uncurated.

TCRbeta CDR3 regions were amplified from genomic DNA by means of the immunoSEQ Assay, a bias-controlled multiplex PCR. The authors processed their data as follows. Nucleated cell counts per sample were estimated from amplification of reference gene primers within the assay. To quantify the absolute abundance of each unique TCRbeta CDR3 rearrangement, sequence reads were collapsed and filtered. For each sample, productive Simpson clonality was calculated as the square root of Simpson's diversity index over productive rearrangements. The source is immuneACCESS, and TCRdb retained only in-frame sequences with V and J called. Part of the clones is not carried over; for the studies checked, unresolved V genes explain less than half of this, and the remainder is unexplained. D and trimming were read from the DNA, whereas the V and J calls and clone size are those reported in that table. The sample contains more than 60,000 clones, 89% of them found a single time. The ten largest clones take up 4.5% to 5% of the sample.

The chain employs TRBV18 and TRBJ2-7; 5 matching bases give a weak D call of TRBD2. Sequencing input: peripheral blood. This receptor was obtained from a woman aged 50 to 60 with active COVID-19. In nucleotides, the sequence is TGTGCCAGCTCACCACCGAGCGGCCCGCAAGGGGAGCAGTACTTC. This gives the protein CASSPPSGPQGEQYF.